The entry below describes one T cell receptor (beta chain). Its antigen remains unidentified. Here immunoSEQ multiplex PCR was the method, and the copy in TCRdb shows in-frame clones only, minus some. The table has roughly 160,000 clones, 85% to 95% seen once. The entry originates in a study of T cell responses to AZD1222 COVID-19 vaccine. V lost 2 bases, J lost 1 base, and 11 bases lay in between. Germline V gene lookup returns CDR1 MDHEN and CDR2 SYDVKM. The CDR3 has 15 amino acids. Study-level findings and limits: Clonal diversity may have been underestimated in mostly white British donors.

The chain joins TRBV28 to TRBJ1-2, with a weak D call TRBD1 (5 bases). This TCR was recovered from an adult in good health. Sequencing was performed on peripheral blood, taken on day 0 of AZD1222 vaccination. The CDR3 here is CASSLLARVNYGYTF. CDR3 coding DNA: TGTGCCAGCAGTTTACTTGCCAGGGTTAACTATGGCTACACCTTC.